Listed below are T cell receptor beta chains from one sample, sequenced in a study of human T cells and chemical hapten exposure. TCRdb used MiXCR to reprocess the reads, holding one entry per CDR3 protein. Of about 120,000 distinct CDR3 sequences detected, 8% to 9.5% appear once; the ten largest clones hold 1.3% to 1.5%. The source material was whole blood. All receptors come from a human donor in good health. Some clones in this sample may be carry-over from other donors' samples. The CDR3 runs from the conserved cysteine through the conserved F or W. A D gene is named only where the DNA matches it firmly. Where a row states a size, it is once, few, many or the class of an expanded clone; other rows omit it.

V gene	D gene	J gene	clone size	CDR3 DNA	CDR3 protein
TRBV7-9	.	TRBJ1-3	.	TGTGCCAGCAGCTTATTGGATCGTTACTCTGGAAACACCATATATTTT	CASSLLDRYSGNTIYF
TRBV18	.	TRBJ2-5	.	TGTGCCAGCTCACAAGGTCGGGAGACCCAGTACTTC	CASSQGRETQYF
TRBV3-1	.	TRBJ2-5	few	TGTGCCAGCAGCCAAGATGGGCTAGAGCAAGAGACCCAGTACTTC	CASSQDGLEQETQYF
TRBV20-1	.	TRBJ2-4	.	TGCAGTGCTACAGGGTTAGCCAAAAACATTCAGTACTTC	CSATGLAKNIQYF
TRBV20-1	.	TRBJ2-7	few	TGCAGTGCTCCCGCGAGGGAATACGAGCAGTACTTC	CSAPAREYEQYF
TRBV5-1	.	TRBJ2-3	many	TGCGCCAGCAGCTTATCAGGCACAGATACGCAGTATTTT	CASSLSGTDTQYF
TRBV4-1	TRBD2	TRBJ2-5	.	TGCGCCAGCAGCCGAGTGGCGGGAGTTGAGACCCAGTACTTC	CASSRVAGVETQYF
TRBV7-8	TRBD1	TRBJ2-7	.	TGTGCCAGCAGCTTAGAGGGACAGAGACCCTACGAGCAGTACTTC	CASSLEGQRPYEQYF
TRBV20-1	.	TRBJ2-7	.	TGCAGTGCTAGGGGTCCCTGGACTGTCTACGAGCAGTACTTC	CSARGPWTVYEQYF
TRBV5-1	TRBD1	TRBJ2-1	.	TGCGCCAGCAGCGTAGGACAGGTCAATGAGCAGTTCTTC	CASSVGQVNEQFF
TRBV7-9	.	TRBJ2-1	few	TGTGCCAGCAGCTTGGGTCTAGGCGGAAATGAGCAGTTCTTC	CASSLGLGGNEQFF
TRBV19	TRBD2	TRBJ2-1	many	TGTGCCAGTAGCGGGGGGGCCAATGAGCAGTTCTTC	CASSGGANEQFF
TRBV6-5	.	TRBJ1-1	.	TGTGCCAGCAGTCGGATGGGCGCCCCGGACACTGAAGCTTTCTTT	CASSRMGAPDTEAFF
TRBV6-5	.	TRBJ1-1	many	TGTGCCAGCAGTAGCGAACAGACACATATGAACACTGAAGCTTTCTTT	CASSSEQTHMNTEAFF
TRBV27	TRBD1	TRBJ2-6	few	TGTGCCAGCAGGGGGACACGGGACAGGGTGAGACACGGGAGCTCTGGGGCCAACGTCCTGACTTTC	CASRGTRDRVRHGSSGANVLTF
TRBV6-4	.	TRBJ2-2	many	TGTGCCAGCAGTATCCTAGAGGGCGGGGAGCTGTTTTTT	CASSILEGGELFF
TRBV29-1	.	TRBJ2-3	once	TGCAGCGTCCTGGGCGGTACGCAGTATTTT	CSVLGGTQYF
TRBV29-1	.	TRBJ2-5	few	TGCAGCGTCAGTAGTGAGGGATCTAGGGGAGAGACCCAGTACTTC	CSVSSEGSRGETQYF
TRBV6-5	TRBD2	TRBJ2-7	few	TGTGCCAGCAGTTACGGGACCCGGGGGGCCTACGAGCAGTACTTC	CASSYGTRGAYEQYF
TRBV6-1	.	TRBJ1-2	.	TGTGCCAGCTGGGGGTTTGTACCAGTAGGCTATGGCTACACCTTC	CASWGFVPVGYGYTF
TRBV12-3/TRBV12-4	TRBD1	TRBJ1-6	.	TGTGCCAGCAGTTGGACAGGGGAGTCACCCCTCCACTTT	CASSWTGESPLHF
TRBV11-2	.	TRBJ2-2	few	TGTGCCAGCAGCTTAGAACAGGGCGCGGCCGGGGAGCTGTTTTTT	CASSLEQGAAGELFF
TRBV24-1	.	TRBJ2-7	many	TGTGCCACCAGTGATTACCACGAGCAGTACTTC	CATSDYHEQYF
TRBV2	.	TRBJ1-5	.	TGTGCCAGCAGTCACGACAGAGACAGTAGCAATCAGCCCCAGCATTTT	CASSHDRDSSNQPQHF